These 9 T cell receptor beta chains were all obtained from the same sample, sequenced in a study of blood T cells in healthy people across ages. Through a sample-barcoded 5' primer and a J-beta primer mix, a second PCR was run for about 6 to 11 cycles. TCRdb re-analysed the 5' RACE reads in MiXCR, keeping a single row per CDR3 protein. The sample yields about 810,000 distinct CDR3 sequences, approximately 35% seen once. The sample was blood. The receptors come from a man younger than 30 in good health.

This clonotype has more than one count but fewer than ten. The CDR3 sequence is CASRKRVTNTEAFF. In DNA form, the CDR3 reads TGTGCCAGCCGGAAGAGGGTGACGAACACTGAAGCTTTCTTT. The chain has TRBV7-2 and TRBJ1-1; no reliable D call. The CDR3 extends over 14 amino acids. V lost 8 bases and J lost 1, with 14 bases in between. Germline V lookup: CDR1 SGHTA, CDR2 FQGNSA.

V is TRBV5-6 and J is TRBJ2-5; 9 nucleotides line up with TRBD1. The V gene end was trimmed by 0 bases and the J gene end by 4 bases; junction bases not matched to a gene: 4. The germline gives CDR1 SGHDT, CDR2 YYEEEE. The CDR3 has 15 residues. The CDR3 DNA follows: TGTGCCAGCAGCTTGGTGGGACAGGGTTTAGAGACCCAGTACTTC. Its translation is CASSLVGQGLETQYF.

The chain couples TRBV6-2 or TRBV6-3 to TRBJ2-1; 7 bases map to TRBD2. The length of the CDR3 is 13 residues. Germline V lookup: CDR1 MNHEY, CDR2 SVGEGT. Trimming cost V 7 bases and J 7 bases; bases outside gene matches: 7. The CDR3 loop reads CASMASGVNEQFF. The CDR3 DNA is TGTGCCAGCATGGCTAGCGGTGTGAATGAGCAGTTCTTC.

Ten or more counts support this clonotype. This chain connects TRBV12-3 or TRBV12-4 to TRBJ1-6, with D maybe TRBD1 (6 bases). Trimming left V 3 bases short and J 7 bases short, with 10 bases between. This CDR3 comprises 14 residues. CDR3 sequence reads: CASSFSGANSPLHF. The CDR3 coding sequence is TGTGCCAGCAGTTTCTCAGGGGCCAATTCACCCCTCCACTTT.

The V gene is TRBV5-1, the J gene TRBJ2-1; D call uncertain. The CDR3 is made up of 16 amino acids. Germline values: CDR1 SGHRS, CDR2 YFSETQ. The germline V and J ends were trimmed by 0 bases and 2 bases, with 12 bases remaining between them. The CDR3: CASSLEWATTYNEQFF. DNA for the CDR3: TGCGCCAGCAGCTTGGAATGGGCTACAACCTACAATGAGCAGTTCTTC.

This clonotype was observed a few times. The chain employs TRBV3-1 and TRBJ2-7; tentative D call: TRBD1 (6 bases). The CDR3 sequence is 16 residues long. The germline V and J ends were trimmed by 0 bases and 7 bases, with 19 bases remaining between them. CDR1 and CDR2 from the germline V gene are LGHDT and YNNKEL (reference sequence). CDR3 DNA sequence: TGTGCCAGCAGCCAAGATCGTCACAGGGAGACGGATGAGCAGTACTTC. It translates to CASSQDRHRETDEQYF.

The chain joins TRBV21-1 to TRBJ2-7; the D call TRBD1 from the table was never checked on the DNA. TRBV21-1 is a pseudogene locus. The CDR3 is made up of 12 amino acids. CDR3 coding DNA: TGTGCCAGCGATGGGACAGCCTACGAGCAGTACTTC. Translated, it gives CASDGTAYEQYF.

This clonotype was observed at least ten times. The chain recombines TRBV6-5 with TRBJ1-2; 7 bases fit TRBD1. The CDR3 is made up of 13 amino acids. Trimming at V came to 6 bases and at J to 4 bases, leaving 5 bases not matched to a gene. The V gene's germline CDR1 is MNHEY and CDR2 SVGAGI. In DNA form, the CDR3 reads TGTGCCAGCAGCATAGGGACAGCCTATGGCTACACCTTC. Protein product: CASSIGTAYGYTF.

There are a few counts of this clonotype. The chain recombines TRBV20-1 with TRBJ1-3; 7 nucleotides agree with TRBD1. The CDR3 consists of 17 residues. V gave up 6 bases and J gave up 1 base; unmatched junction bases: 15. Germline V gene sequence: CDR1 DFQATT, CDR2 SNEGSKA (reference sequence). In DNA form, the CDR3 reads TGCAGTGCGAGTTTAGTGAGCAGGGGGGTTTCTGGAAACACCATATATTTT. Translated, it gives CSASLVSRGVSGNTIYF.